Listed below are T cell receptor beta chains from one sample, sequenced in a study of technical replicates of blood from four donors. Clones were sequenced by immunoSEQ multiplex PCR, and TCRdb holds only the in-frame ones, with some missing. In the table there are 85,000 to 100,000 clones, approximately 94% of which are singletons. The specimen sequenced was T cells isolated from PBMCs. These receptor sequences come from a human donor in good health. CDR3s include the opening cysteine and the closing phenylalanine or tryptophan. The D gene is left open where the match is weak. Only some rows state a clone size, as once, few, many or a class for expanded clones.

clone size: NA
J gene: TRBJ2-1
D gene: TRBD2
V gene: TRBV11-2
CDR3 protein: CASSLSGSSYNEQFF
CDR3 DNA: TGTGCCAGCAGCTTAAGCGGGAGCTCCTACAATGAGCAGTTCTTC

clone size: NA
J gene: TRBJ1-2
D gene: TRBD1
V gene: TRBV27
CDR3 protein: CASTSRTGSGGYTF
CDR3 DNA: TGTGCCAGCACTTCGCGGACAGGGAGCGGTGGCTACACCTTC

clone size: once
J gene: TRBJ2-2
D gene: TRBD2
V gene: TRBV4-1
CDR3 protein: CASSQGPGTSNTGELFF
CDR3 DNA: TGCGCCAGCAGCCAGGGGCCTGGGACTAGCAACACCGGGGAGCTGTTTTTT

clone size: NA
J gene: TRBJ1-5
D gene: TRBD1
V gene: TRBV6-1
CDR3 protein: CASSPNRGQPQHF
CDR3 DNA: TGTGCCAGCAGCCCAAACAGGGGCCAGCCCCAGCATTTT

clone size: NA
J gene: TRBJ2-3
D gene: TRBD2
V gene: TRBV5-6
CDR3 protein: CASSLGPSGVGDTQYF
CDR3 DNA: TGTGCCAGCAGCTTGGGGCCTAGCGGGGTGGGAGATACGCAGTATTTT

clone size: NA
J gene: TRBJ2-2
D gene: NA
V gene: TRBV7-7
CDR3 protein: CASYPIPGVTGELFF
CDR3 DNA: TGTGCCAGCTACCCCATACCGGGGGTGACCGGGGAGCTGTTTTTT

clone size: NA
J gene: TRBJ2-7
D gene: NA
V gene: TRBV5-1
CDR3 protein: CASSPDRSLYEQYF
CDR3 DNA: TGCGCCAGCAGCCCTGACAGGTCCCTCTACGAGCAGTACTTC

clone size: once
J gene: TRBJ2-3
D gene: TRBD1
V gene: TRBV7-6
CDR3 protein: CASSLASRGRYTDTQYF
CDR3 DNA: TGTGCCAGCAGCTTAGCATCCAGGGGGCGGTACACAGATACGCAGTATTTT

clone size: few
J gene: TRBJ1-2
D gene: TRBD1
V gene: TRBV18
CDR3 protein: CASSPGQNYGYTF
CDR3 DNA: TGTGCCAGCTCACCGGGACAGAACTATGGCTACACCTTC

clone size: NA
J gene: TRBJ1-4
D gene: TRBD1
V gene: TRBV9
CDR3 protein: CASSQGQGNEKLFF
CDR3 DNA: TGTGCCAGCAGCCAGGGACAGGGGAATGAAAAACTGTTTTTT

clone size: NA
J gene: TRBJ2-7
D gene: TRBD2
V gene: TRBV15
CDR3 protein: CATSSTGRGVYEQYF
CDR3 DNA: TGTGCCACCAGCAGTACAGGGCGGGGGGTCTACGAGCAGTACTTC

clone size: NA
J gene: TRBJ1-5
D gene: NA
V gene: TRBV1
CDR3 protein: CTSSHPRDRFGGWQPQHF
CDR3 DNA: TGCACCAGCAGCCACCCTCGAGACAGGTTTGGGGGCTGGCAGCCCCAGCATTTT

clone size: NA
J gene: TRBJ2-2
D gene: TRBD2
V gene: TRBV7-3
CDR3 protein: CASSFSGGANTGELFF
CDR3 DNA: TGTGCCAGCAGCTTTAGCGGGGGCGCTAACACCGGGGAGCTGTTTTTT

clone size: NA
J gene: TRBJ2-1
D gene: NA
V gene: TRBV7-9
CDR3 protein: CASSPRPGVYNEQFF
CDR3 DNA: TGTGCCAGCAGCCCTCGGCCAGGGGTGTACAATGAGCAGTTCTTC

clone size: NA
J gene: TRBJ1-4
D gene: NA
V gene: TRBV11-2
CDR3 protein: CASSFTGYGEKLFF
CDR3 DNA: TGTGCCAGCAGCTTCACAGGGTACGGCGAAAAACTGTTTTTT